This entry features one TCR beta chain sequence. The sample is drawn from a study of blood T cell repertoires in COVID-19. Study-wide context: Both acute and convalescent COVID-19 samples were obtained from the United States, Italy and Spain. From T cells, B-cell-depleted T cells, or PBMCs came the material, which was cDNA or gDNA.

This CDR3 contains 14 residues. Trimming shortened V by 5 bases and J by 2 bases, and 12 bases separated the two germline ends. Germline V gene sequence: CDR1 SNHLY, CDR2 FYNNEI. Libraries were prepared by immunoSEQ multiplex PCR; TCRdb keeps only in-frame clonotypes and omits some of them. This table has over 75,000 clones, more than 90% appearing once. This chain links TRBV2 with TRBJ1-2; D is perhaps TRBD1 (6 bases). Material for sequencing was peripheral blood. The source of this sequence is a man aged 55 to 70 with acute or convalescent COVID-19. The CDR3 loop is CASSPQTGNYGYTF. As DNA, the CDR3 is TGTGCCAGCAGTCCCCAAACAGGGAACTATGGCTACACCTTC. Full variable domain (outside the CDR3, taken from reference TRBV2 and TRBJ1-2): EPEVTQTPSHQVTQMGQEVILRCVPISNHLYFYWYRQILGQKVEFLVSFYNNEISEKSEIFDDQFSVERPDGSNFTLKIRSTKLEDSAMYFCASSPQTGNYGYTFGSGTRLTVV.